This T cell receptor (beta chain) was recorded in a study of Ad26.COV2.S vaccination and SARS-CoV-2 variants listed by TCRdb under 2021. General notes on the study: Donors in the vaccine arm were drawn from COV1001, a multicentre, randomized, double-blind, placebo-controlled phase I-IIa trial testing Ad26.COV2.S in healthy adults. Ad26.COV2.S was administered intramuscularly at 5 x 10^10 or 1 x 10^11 viral particles, either as a single shot or as two shots given 56 days apart. TCRbeta repertoire sequencing was used to assess the specificity and breadth of SARS-CoV-2-reactive T cell receptors after Ad26.COV2.S vaccination. The TCR-sequenced set comprised approximately 30 samples: around 20 Ad26.COV2.S vaccine recipients, 5 placebo recipients and 8 SARS-CoV-2 convalescent individuals. Trial participants were randomized into five groups of five: low-dose or high-dose Ad26.COV2.S given once or twice, or placebo on both occasions. Blinding of investigators to trial group allocation was maintained during experiments and outcome assessment.

For this clone: The clone's antigen remains unknown. Base qualities are missing; no much larger clone stands one base away.

The germline V gene yields MNHEY for CDR1 and SVGEGT for CDR2. After removal of 0 bases from V and 4 bases from J, the junction retains 9 bases not matched to a gene. Spanning cysteine to phenylalanine, the CDR3 consists of 17 amino acids. Just the 51-base CDR3 DNA is kept, in frame starting at base 1. TCRbeta CDR3 regions were sequenced with the immunoSEQ Assay. After extraction, genomic DNA underwent amplification by bias-controlled multiplex PCR, followed by high-throughput sequencing. In the paper's pipeline: To quantify the absolute abundance of every unique TCRbeta CDR3 region, sequences were collapsed and filtered. Usable DNA was measured by amplifying reference genes present in all nucleated cells, and TCRbeta template counts were normalized to that usable DNA to estimate T cell fraction. Repertoire TCRs were annotated as SARS-CoV-2-specific by exact matching of V gene, CDR3 amino acid sequence and J gene to a known reactive TCR set. The reference SARS-CoV-2 TCR set came from MIRA and was filtered for enrichment in COVID-19-positive ImmuneCODE repertoires, removing public or cross-reactive TCRs. Drawing on the MIRA antigens, annotated TCRs were analysed further at the level of specific ORF or position within ORF. Depth was the summed frequency of annotated unique rearrangements, while breadth was defined as annotated unique rearrangements over total unique productive rearrangements. TCR breadth was compared between groups using two-sided Wilcoxon rank-sum tests. The table was pulled from immuneACCESS by TCRdb, which kept in-frame rearrangements only. Such tables lose some clones; where checked, under half of the loss comes from unresolved V genes, and the rest has no known cause. Clonal size and the V and J genes are those of that table, whereas D and trimming came from the DNA. The sample table contains 400,000 to 450,000 clones; only one count was recorded for about 92% of them. Jointly, the top ten make up about 4.5% of the sample.

In the paper's terms, the treatment or condition label means: some 19 received Ad26.COV2.S at low or high dose, single or two shots; 5 received placebo; per-sample allocation not given. For vaccine and placebo recipients, the sequenced repertoires came from samples collected on day 63 after the first injection. Cohort 1b enrolled some 25 adults aged 18-55 years at a single site in Boston, USA, between 29 July and 7 August 2020. Ad26.COV2.S consisted of a replication-incompetent adenovirus type 26 vector by which a prefusion-stabilized SARS-CoV-2 spike protein from the original Wuhan strain was expressed. On the study overall, not on this receptor specifically: Compared with placebo recipients, Ad26.COV2.S recipients showed higher spike-specific TCR breadth (P = 0.0014). After vaccination, spike-specific CD8+ and CD4+ T cell responses were reported to show substantial breadth. It was noted by the authors that total T cell responses may have been underestimated by the TCR breadth and depth analyses. Vaccine and placebo recipients had similar non-spike TCR breadth, a finding consistent with the vaccine containing only spike. The study was not powered to compare responses between vaccine doses or regimens.

The clonotype comes from a person between 18 and 59 years old who received the Ad26.COV2.S COVID-19 vaccine or a placebo. The rearranged chain carries TRBV6-2 or TRBV6-3 and TRBJ2-3; 8 central bases correspond to TRBD1. The starting material was peripheral blood, obtained in a trial of Ad26.COV2.S vaccine versus placebo. Here is the DNA: TGTGCCAGCAGTTACTCCCGGGACAGGAGATTCTCAGATACGCAGTATTTT. Its product reads: CASSYSRDRRFSDTQYF.